The 17 T cell receptor beta chains listed next were all sequenced from one sample in a study of T cell responses to AZD1222 COVID-19 vaccine. TCRdb's table, derived via immunoSEQ multiplex PCR, lists solely in-frame clones and lacks some. In the table there are about 120,000 clones, about 90% of which are singletons. Sequenced material: peripheral blood, taken on day 0 of AZD1222 vaccination. The receptors were sampled from an adult in good health.

The rearrangement links TRBV2 to TRBJ1-1; D ambiguous. This CDR3 region has 14 residues. V was clipped by 4 bases and J by 5 bases, with 14 bases between them. Germline V CDR1 and CDR2: SNHLY, FYNNEI. CDR3 DNA sequence: TGTGCCAGCAGTGGTGACACTCCGGGGACTGAAGCTTTCTTT. This gives the protein CASSGDTPGTEAFF. Full variable domain (missing parts from reference TRBV2 and TRBJ1-1): EPEVTQTPSHQVTQMGQEVILRCVPISNHLYFYWYRQILGQKVEFLVSFYNNEISEKSEIFDDQFSVERPDGSNFTLKIRSTKLEDSAMYFCASSGDTPGTEAFFGQGTRLTVV.

The chain recombines TRBV20-1 with TRBJ1-2; D gene uncertain. Trimming removed 6 bases from V and 3 bases from J, with 5 bases in between. The germline V gene encodes CDR1 DFQATT and CDR2 SNEGSKA (reference sequence). The CDR3 has 10 amino acids. In DNA, the CDR3 is TGCAGTGCAACGGACTATGGCTACACCTTC. This translates into CSATDYGYTF.

The rearrangement uses TRBV5-4 and TRBJ1-1; no definite D call. In germline, CDR1 is SGHNT, CDR2 YYREEE (reference sequence). CDR3 size: 18 residues. V lost 1 base to trimming and J lost 3 bases, with 22 bases between them. The DNA for the CDR3 is TGTGCCAGCAGCTTGCTACCTCGGGCCCAGATAAGGGACACTGAAGCTTTCTTT. Residues: CASSLLPRAQIRDTEAFF.

On this clone: A junction end diverges from the germline sequence, so it may reflect a read error. The chain combines TRBV2 with TRBJ2-5, with D possibly being TRBD2 (6 bases). CDR1 and CDR2 from the germline V gene are SNHLY and FYNNEI. The CDR3 covers 12 residues. Here the CDR3 reads CAISPSVETQYF. The CDR3 bases are TGTGCCATCAGTCCTAGCGTGGAGACCCAGTACTTC.

The chain combines TRBV13 with TRBJ1-1; the D gene is possibly TRBD1 (6 bases). The germline V gene has CDR1 PRHDT and CDR2 FYEKMQ (reference sequence). Trimming took off 3 bases at V and 2 bases at J, with 16 bases between the two ends. The CDR3 contains 16 residues. CDR3 DNA sequence: TGTGCCAGCAGCTTCCCCCGCGGACAGACTAACACTGAAGCTTTCTTT. This sequence encodes CASSFPRGQTNTEAFF.

The chain couples TRBV10-2 to TRBJ1-6, with D possibly TRBD1 on 5 matching bases. CDR1 is WSHSY and CDR2 is SAAADI in the germline V gene. The ends were cut back, 6 bases at V and 11 bases at J, with 20 bases in the middle. The CDR3 is 15 amino acids. DNA for the CDR3: TGCGCCAGCAGGGGGACCCGGGACCCCTTGGCACCCCTCCACTTT. Protein product: CASRGTRDPLAPLHF.

The gene calls are TRBV30 and TRBJ2-1; TRBD2 matches at 15 bases. V trimming: 2 bases; J trimming: 5 bases; junction bases outside the gene matches: 13. The CDR3 length is 19 residues. Germline lookup yields CDR1 GTSNPN and CDR2 SVGIG (reference sequence). The CDR3 region has the DNA TGTGCCTGGAGTCCCCTTTGGACTAGCGGGGGGGCGACTAACAATGAGCAGTTCTTC. Translated, it gives CAWSPLWTSGGATNNEQFF.

This clone showed up just once. The chain couples TRBV2 to TRBJ2-7; 7 bases agree with TRBD2. The CDR3 is 17 amino acids. The junction had 14 bases not matched to a gene; V was cut back by 4 bases and J by 2 bases. CDR1 is SNHLY, CDR2 FYNNEI, per germline. This CDR3 is CASSVSGGRRSTYEQYV. CDR3 DNA sequence: TGTGCCAGCAGTGTTTCGGGCGGGAGAAGGAGCACCTACGAGCAGTACGTC.

The V gene is TRBV11-3, the J gene TRBJ1-6, with D perhaps TRBD1 (5 bases). CDR3 size: 15 residues. CDR1 is SGHNT and CDR2 is YENEEA in the germline V gene. V lost 5 bases and J lost 9, with 17 bases in between. The CDR3 sequence is CASSPRRGETSPLHF. Here the CDR3 DNA reads TGTGCCAGCAGCCCCCGCCGGGGCGAGACTTCACCCCTCCACTTT.

J is TRBJ2-7 and V is TRBV6-1, with no clear D. The CDR3 is 14 residues long. Trimming stripped 1 base from V and 0 bases from J, with 7 bases between. Germline loops: CDR1 MNHNS, CDR2 SASEGT. The CDR3 DNA follows: TGTGCCAGCAGTGAAGGGAGCAGCTCCTACGAGCAGTACGTC. Translation gives CASSEGSSSYEQYV.

The chain recombines TRBV10-2 with TRBJ1-1; a weak D match, TRBD1 (6 bases). V shed 1 base and J shed 3 bases, with 12 bases lying between them. This CDR3 is built from 15 residues. The germline V gene encodes CDR1 WSHSY and CDR2 SAAADI. The chain's CDR3 is CASSEWSGADTEAFF. CDR3 bases: TGCGCCAGCAGTGAGTGGTCGGGGGCGGACACTGAAGCTTTCTTT.

Here the CDR3 DNA reads TGTGCCAGCAGCTTTTTGCGGTACAGGGGCGGAGAGACCCAGTACTTC. Translating gives CASSFLRYRGGETQYF. This rearrangement joins TRBV7-9 to TRBJ2-5, with 7 bases matching TRBD1. V dropped 3 bases and J dropped 4; count of bases not matched to a gene: 11. Germline CDR1 reads SEHNR; CDR2 reads FQNEAQ (reference sequence). The CDR3 has 16 residues.

The sample holds one count of this clone. CDR3 DNA: TGTGCCAGCAGCTTGGCGGTTATGGGGATCGGATTGACCTACGAGCAGTACTTC. Translating gives CASSLAVMGIGLTYEQYF. The genes are TRBV5-5 and TRBJ2-7, with D hard to call. Germline V gene sequence: CDR1 SGHKS, CDR2 YYEKEE (reference sequence). There are 18 residues in the CDR3. Trimming removed 0 bases from V and 2 bases from J, with 21 bases in between.

This chain connects TRBV7-9 to TRBJ2-1; D might be TRBD2 (5 bases). The CDR3 extends over 13 amino acids. Trimming took off 6 bases at V and 7 bases at J, with 13 bases between the two ends. Germline-derived CDR1 and CDR2 are SEHNR and FQNEAQ (reference sequence). The CDR3, as DNA: TGTGCCAGCAGACCCTCGGGCGGGAATGAGCAGTTCTTC. Its translation: CASRPSGGNEQFF.

The chain links TRBV5-4 to TRBJ1-6; D not certain. Trimming left V 4 bases short and J 9 bases short, with 17 bases between. CDR1 and CDR2 (germline): SGHNT, YYREEE (reference sequence). This CDR3 spans 15 amino acids. For the CDR3, the DNA is TGTGCCAGCAGCGTCGACGGGTACCGGGGTTCACCCCTCCACTTT. Translated: CASSVDGYRGSPLHF.

V usage is TRBV6-6 and J usage is TRBJ1-2; 8 bases are a match to TRBD1. Trimming cost V 7 bases and J 6 bases; bases outside gene matches: 1. The CDR3 length is 11 residues. Germline-derived CDR1 and CDR2 are MNHNY and SVGAGI (reference sequence). The CDR3 spells CASNRGNGYTF. The DNA for the CDR3 is TGTGCCAGCAACAGGGGGAATGGCTACACCTTC.

CDR3 nucleotides: TGTGCCAGCAGTTACGGATCTCGGGCGTATGGCTACACCTTC. This sequence encodes CASSYGSRAYGYTF. The genes are TRBV6-5 and TRBJ1-2; no definite D call. This CDR3 is 14 amino acids long. CDR1 and CDR2 from the germline V gene are MNHEY and SVGAGI. The germline V and J ends were trimmed by 2 bases and 5 bases, with 12 bases remaining between them.